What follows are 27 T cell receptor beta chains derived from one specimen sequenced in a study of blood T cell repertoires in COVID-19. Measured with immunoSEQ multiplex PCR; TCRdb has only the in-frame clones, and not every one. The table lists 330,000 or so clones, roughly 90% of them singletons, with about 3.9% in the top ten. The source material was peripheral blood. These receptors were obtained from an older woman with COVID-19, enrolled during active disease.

The CDR3 region is CASSEYRQGGSEQYF. As DNA, the CDR3 is TGTGCCAGCAGTGAATATCGACAGGGGGGAAGTGAGCAGTACTTC. This chain uses TRBV25-1 with TRBJ2-7, with 9 bases that match TRBD1. The CDR3 spans 15 residues. Per germline, CDR1 MGHDK and CDR2 SYGVNS. With V trimmed by 0 bases and J by 7 bases, 7 bases remained unmatched.

For the CDR3, the DNA is TGTGCCAGCAGTTGGCAGGGAAAGGGCACTGAAGCTTTCTTT. Protein: CASSWQGKGTEAFF. V and J are TRBV6-2 or TRBV6-3 and TRBJ1-1, with D possibly being TRBD1 (5 bases). Germline V gives CDR1 MNHEY, CDR2 SVGEGT. Trimming took 4 bases from V and 4 from J, leaving 13 bases between them. The CDR3 has 14 residues.

CDR3 loop: CSVRPGQGSGEKLFF. As DNA, the CDR3 is TGCAGCGTGCGACCGGGACAGGGCTCGGGAGAAAAACTGTTTTTT. The chain combines TRBV29-1 with TRBJ1-4; TRBD1 agrees at 9 bases. Per germline, CDR1 SQVTM and CDR2 ANQGSEA. This CDR3 is 15 amino acids long. V trimming: 6 bases; J trimming: 8 bases; junction bases outside the gene matches: 13.

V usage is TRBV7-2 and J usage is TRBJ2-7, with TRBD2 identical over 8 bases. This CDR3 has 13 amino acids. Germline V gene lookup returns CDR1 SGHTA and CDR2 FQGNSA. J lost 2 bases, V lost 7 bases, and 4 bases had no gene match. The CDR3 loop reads CASTNSGAYEQYF. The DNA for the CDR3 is TGTGCCAGCACAAATAGCGGGGCCTACGAGCAGTACTTC.

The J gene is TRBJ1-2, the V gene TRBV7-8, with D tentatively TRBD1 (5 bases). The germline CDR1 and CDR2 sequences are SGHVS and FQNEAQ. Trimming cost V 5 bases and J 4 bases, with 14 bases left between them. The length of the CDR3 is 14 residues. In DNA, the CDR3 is TGTGCCAGCAGCCGCGTGTCAGGGTCCTATGGCTACACCTTC. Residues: CASSRVSGSYGYTF. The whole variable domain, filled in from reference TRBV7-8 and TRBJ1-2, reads GAGVSQSPRYKVAKRGQDVALRCDPISGHVSLFWYQQALGQGPEFLTYFQNEAQLDKSGLPSDRFFAERPEGSVSTLKIQRTQQEDSAVYLCASSRVSGSYGYTFGSGTRLTVV.

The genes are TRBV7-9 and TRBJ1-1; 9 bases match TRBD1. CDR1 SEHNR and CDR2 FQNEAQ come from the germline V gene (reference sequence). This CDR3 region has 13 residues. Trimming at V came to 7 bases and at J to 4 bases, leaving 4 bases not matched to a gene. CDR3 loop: CASTLTGGTEAFF. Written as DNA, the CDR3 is TGTGCCAGCACCCTGACAGGGGGCACTGAAGCTTTCTTT.

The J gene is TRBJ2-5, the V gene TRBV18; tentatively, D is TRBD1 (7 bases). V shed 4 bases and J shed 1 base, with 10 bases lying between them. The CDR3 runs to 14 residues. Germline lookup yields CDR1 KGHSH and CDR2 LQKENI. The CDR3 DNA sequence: TGTGCCAGCTCACGACAGGGAGGCCAAGAGACCCAGTACTTC. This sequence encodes CASSRQGGQETQYF. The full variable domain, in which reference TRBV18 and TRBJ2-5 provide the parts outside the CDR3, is NAGVMQNPRHLVRRRGQEARLRCSPMKGHSHVYWYRQLPEEGLKFMVYLQKENIIDESGMPKERFSAEFPKEGPSILRIQQVVRGDSAAYFCASSRQGGQETQYFGPGTRLLVL.

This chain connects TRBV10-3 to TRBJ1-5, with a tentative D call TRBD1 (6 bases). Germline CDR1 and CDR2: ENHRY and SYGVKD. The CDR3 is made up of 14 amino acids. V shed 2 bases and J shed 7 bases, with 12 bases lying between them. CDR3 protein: CAISERGGGQPQHF. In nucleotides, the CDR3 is TGTGCCATCAGTGAGAGGGGGGGAGGGCAGCCCCAGCATTTT.

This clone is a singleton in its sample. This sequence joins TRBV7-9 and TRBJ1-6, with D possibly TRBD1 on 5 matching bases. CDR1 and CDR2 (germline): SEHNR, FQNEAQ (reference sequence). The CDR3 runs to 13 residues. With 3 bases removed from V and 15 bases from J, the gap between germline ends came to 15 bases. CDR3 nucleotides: TGTGCCAGCAGCTTTGGCGGCGGGGCCATCCTCCACTTT. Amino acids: CASSFGGGAILHF.

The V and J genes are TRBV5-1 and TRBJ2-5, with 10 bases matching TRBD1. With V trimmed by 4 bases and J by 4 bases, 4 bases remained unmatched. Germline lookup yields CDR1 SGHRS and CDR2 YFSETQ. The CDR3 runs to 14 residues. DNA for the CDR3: TGCGCCAGCAGCCCGGACAGGGGGGGAGAGACCCAGTACTTC. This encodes CASSPDRGGETQYF.

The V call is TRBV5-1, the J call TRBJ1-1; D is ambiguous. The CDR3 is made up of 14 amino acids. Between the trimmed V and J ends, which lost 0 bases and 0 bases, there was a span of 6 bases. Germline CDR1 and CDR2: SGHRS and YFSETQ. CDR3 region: CASSLAVMNTEAFF. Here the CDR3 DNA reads TGCGCCAGCAGCTTGGCGGTTATGAACACTGAAGCTTTCTTT.

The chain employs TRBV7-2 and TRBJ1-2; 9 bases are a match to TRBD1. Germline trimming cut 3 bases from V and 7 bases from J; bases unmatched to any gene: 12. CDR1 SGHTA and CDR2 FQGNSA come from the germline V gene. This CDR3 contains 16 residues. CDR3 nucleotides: TGTGCCAGCAGCTTCCTTCAGCCGGGACAGGGCGGTGGCTACACCTTC. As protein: CASSFLQPGQGGGYTF.

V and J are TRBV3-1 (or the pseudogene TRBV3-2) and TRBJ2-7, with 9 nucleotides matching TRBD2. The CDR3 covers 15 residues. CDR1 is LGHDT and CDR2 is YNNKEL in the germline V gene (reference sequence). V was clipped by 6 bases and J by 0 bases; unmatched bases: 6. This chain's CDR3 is CASSSTSGSSYEQYF. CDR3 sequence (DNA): TGTGCCAGCAGTTCGACTAGCGGTAGCTCCTACGAGCAGTACTTC.

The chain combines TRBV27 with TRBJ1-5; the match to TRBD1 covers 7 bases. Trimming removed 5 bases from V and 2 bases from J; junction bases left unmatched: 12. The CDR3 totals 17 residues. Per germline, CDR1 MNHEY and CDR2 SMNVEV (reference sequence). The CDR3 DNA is TGTGCCAGCAGTCAACACCCGACAGGGAGCGGCAATCAGCCCCAGCATTTT. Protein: CASSQHPTGSGNQPQHF.

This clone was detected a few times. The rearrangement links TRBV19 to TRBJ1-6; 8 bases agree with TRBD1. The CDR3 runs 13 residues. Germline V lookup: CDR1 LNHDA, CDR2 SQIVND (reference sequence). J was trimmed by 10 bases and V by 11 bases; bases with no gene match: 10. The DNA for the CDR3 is TGTGCCGTAGGGGCAGGGGGCAACTCACCCCTCCACTTT. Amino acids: CAVGAGGNSPLHF.

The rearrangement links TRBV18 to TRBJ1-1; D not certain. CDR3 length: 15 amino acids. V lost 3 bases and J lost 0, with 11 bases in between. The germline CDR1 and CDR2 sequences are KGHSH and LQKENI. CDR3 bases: TGTGCCAGCTCACCGCTCAGAGGGATGAACACTGAAGCTTTCTTT. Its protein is CASSPLRGMNTEAFF.

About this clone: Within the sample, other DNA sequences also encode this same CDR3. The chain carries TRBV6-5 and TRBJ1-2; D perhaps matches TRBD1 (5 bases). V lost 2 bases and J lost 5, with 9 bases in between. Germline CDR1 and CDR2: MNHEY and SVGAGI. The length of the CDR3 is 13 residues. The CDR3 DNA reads TGTGCCAGCAGTTACGGGGGGGGTTATGGCTACACCTTC. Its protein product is CASSYGGGYGYTF.

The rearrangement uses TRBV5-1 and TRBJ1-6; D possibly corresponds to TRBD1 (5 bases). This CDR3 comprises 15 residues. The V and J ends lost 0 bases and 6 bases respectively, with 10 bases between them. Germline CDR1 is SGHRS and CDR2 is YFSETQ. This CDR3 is CASSLDPDSNSPLHF. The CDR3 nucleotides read TGCGCCAGCAGCTTGGATCCCGACAGTAATTCACCCCTCCACTTT.

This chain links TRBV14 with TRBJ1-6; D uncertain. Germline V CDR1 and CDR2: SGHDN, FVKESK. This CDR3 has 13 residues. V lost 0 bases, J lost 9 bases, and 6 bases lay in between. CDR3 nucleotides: TGTGCCAGCAGCCAAGATTGGAGTTCACCCCTCCACTTT. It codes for CASSQDWSSPLHF.

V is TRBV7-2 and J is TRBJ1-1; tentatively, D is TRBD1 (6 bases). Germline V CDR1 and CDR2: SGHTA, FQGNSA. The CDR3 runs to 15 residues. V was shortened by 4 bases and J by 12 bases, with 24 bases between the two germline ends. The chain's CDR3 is CASSSVGGQGSHTFF. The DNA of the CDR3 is TGTGCCAGCAGCTCGGTGGGGGGGCAGGGTAGTCATACTTTCTTT.

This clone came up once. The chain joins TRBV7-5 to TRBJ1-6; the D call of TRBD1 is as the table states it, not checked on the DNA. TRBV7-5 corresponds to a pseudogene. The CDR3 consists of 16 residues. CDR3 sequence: CVRSPRRQLRNSPLHF. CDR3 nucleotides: TGTGTCAGAAGCCCCCGACGACAGTTACGGAATTCACCCCTCCACTTT.

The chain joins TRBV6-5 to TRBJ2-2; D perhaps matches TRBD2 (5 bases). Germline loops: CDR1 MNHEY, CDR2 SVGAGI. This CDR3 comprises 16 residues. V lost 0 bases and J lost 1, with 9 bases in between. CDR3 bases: TGTGCCAGCAGTTACTCTCGCGGGTTGAACACCGGGGAGCTGTTTTTT. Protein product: CASSYSRGLNTGELFF.

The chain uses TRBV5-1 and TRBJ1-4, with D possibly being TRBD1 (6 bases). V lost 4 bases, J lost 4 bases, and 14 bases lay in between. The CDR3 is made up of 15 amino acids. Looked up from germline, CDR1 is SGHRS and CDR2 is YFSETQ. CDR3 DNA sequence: TGCGCCAGCAGCCTCCTACAGGGAAGTAATGAAAAACTGTTTTTT. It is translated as CASSLLQGSNEKLFF.

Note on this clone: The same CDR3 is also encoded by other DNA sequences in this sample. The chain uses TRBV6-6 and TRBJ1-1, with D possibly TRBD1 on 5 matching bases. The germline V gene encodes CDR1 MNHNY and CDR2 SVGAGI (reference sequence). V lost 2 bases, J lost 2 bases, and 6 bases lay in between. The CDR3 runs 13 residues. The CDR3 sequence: CASSYQGNTEAFF. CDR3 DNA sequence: TGTGCCAGCAGTTACCAGGGAAACACTGAAGCTTTCTTT.

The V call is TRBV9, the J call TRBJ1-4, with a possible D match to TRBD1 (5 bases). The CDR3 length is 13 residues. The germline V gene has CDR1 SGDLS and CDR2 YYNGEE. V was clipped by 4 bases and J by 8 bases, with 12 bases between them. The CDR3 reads CASSPQGSEKLFF. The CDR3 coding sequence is TGTGCCAGCAGCCCCCAGGGTAGCGAAAAACTGTTTTTT.

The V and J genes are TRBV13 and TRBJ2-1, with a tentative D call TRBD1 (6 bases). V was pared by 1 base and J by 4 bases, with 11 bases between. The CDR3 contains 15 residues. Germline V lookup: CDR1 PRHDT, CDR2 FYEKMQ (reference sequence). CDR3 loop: CASSLDRAPYNEQFF. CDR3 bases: TGTGCCAGCAGCTTAGACAGGGCCCCATACAATGAGCAGTTCTTC.

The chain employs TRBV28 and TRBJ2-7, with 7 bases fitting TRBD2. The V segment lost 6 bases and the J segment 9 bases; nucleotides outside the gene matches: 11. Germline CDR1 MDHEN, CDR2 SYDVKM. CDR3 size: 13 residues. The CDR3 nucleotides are TGTGCCAGCAGCCCCCTGGGGGGGTATGGGCAGTACTTC. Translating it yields CASSPLGGYGQYF.